This T cell receptor beta chain was identified in a study of CD8 T cells in Susac syndrome. Background on the study: When blood was collected, patients with Susac syndrome were therapy-naive, were taking corticosteroids, or were receiving intravenous immunoglobulin alone.

A note on this clonotype: Its target is not known.

Sequencing targeted TCR beta in T cells from blood (CD8+ and CD4+). Random hexamers were used to reverse transcribe roughly 0.5 to 1 ug of RNA. immunoSEQ multiplex PCR amplified TCR beta CDR3 across 54 Vbeta, 13 Jbeta. TCRdb itself ran the immunoSEQ multiplex PCR reads through MiXCR, one entry per CDR3 protein. Of fewer than 200,000 distinct CDR3 sequences listed, 90% to 95% are singletons. Study outcomes and limitations: The TCR sequencing and HLA analysis in the study involved a relatively small number of individuals, as the study acknowledged.

The CDR3 loop spans 14 amino acids. V shed 4 bases, J shed 10 bases, and the junction held 5 bases outside the gene matches. Germline CDR1 reads SGHAT; CDR2 reads FQNNGV. Sequenced: CD4+ T cells from PBMCs. The sequence was collected from a human donor with Susac syndrome. The chain joins TRBV11-2 to TRBJ1-6; 9 bases fit TRBD1. The DNA of the CDR3 is TGTGCCAGCAGCTGGGAGGACAGGGGATCACCCCTCCACTTT. This gives the protein CASSWEDRGSPLHF.